This T cell receptor beta chain comes out of a study of blood T cells in healthy people across ages. About the research overall: The template switching approach captured approximately one barcoded beta molecule for every two T cells.

Sample-barcoded 5' priming and a J-beta primer mix drove a second PCR of roughly 6 to 12 cycles. TCRdb used MiXCR to reprocess the 5' RACE reads, holding one entry per CDR3 protein. The sample has over a million distinct CDR3 sequences, 42% seen once; the top ten hold less than 8%. The germline CDR1 and CDR2 sequences are DFQATT and SNEGSKA (reference sequence). The length of the CDR3 is 13 residues. V was trimmed by 0 bases and J by 12 bases, leaving 17 bases between them. This sequence originates from a woman aged 18-29 years in good health. The sample was blood. The chain is built from TRBV20-1 and TRBJ1-2; D is undetermined. The CDR3 nucleotides read TGCAGTGCTAGAGATTCGCCGGCGGGCGGCAACACCTTC. Protein product: CSARDSPAGGNTF.